This T cell receptor (beta chain) is from a study of breast tumors, draining lymph nodes, adjacent tissues. TCRdb ran MiXCR on the multiplex PCR reads and lists one entry per CDR3 protein. The data show around 130,000 distinct CDR3 sequences, around 20% seen once. The V gene's germline CDR1 is SGHTS and CDR2 YDEGEE. Trimming cost V 0 bases and J 9 bases, with 9 bases left between them. The length of the CDR3 is 12 residues. Many counts were recorded for this clonotype. Its antigen is still unknown. The lymph nodes were axillary draining lymph nodes from breast cancer patients. Study-wide results and caveats: That most tumor T cells come from lymph nodes remained unproven. Tumor and nontumor repertoires were significantly more similar in luminal-like than in basal-like breast cancer.

Input material: axillary lymph node tissue. The J gene is TRBJ1-2, the V gene TRBV5-8; D gene ambiguous. This TCR was sampled from a female donor with breast cancer. Some clones in this sample may be carry-over from other donors' samples. The chain's CDR3 is CASSLVGESYTF. For the CDR3, the DNA is TGTGCCAGCAGCTTGGTCGGGGAAAGCTACACCTTC. The entire variable domain, with the rest obtained from reference TRBV5-8 and TRBJ1-2, is as follows: EAGVTQSPTHLIKTRGQQATLRCSPISGHTSVYWYQQALGLGLQFLLWYDEGEERNRGNFPPRFSGRQFPNYSSELNVNALELEDSALYLCASSLVGESYTFGSGTRLTVV.